One sample yielded the 19 T cell receptor beta chains listed below, sequenced in a study of T cell responses to AZD1222 COVID-19 vaccine. Clones were sequenced by immunoSEQ multiplex PCR, and TCRdb holds only the in-frame ones, with some missing. The sample holds 140,000 to 150,000 clones; roughly nine tenths are singletons and the top ten take 3.8%. The sequencing used peripheral blood, collected 28 days after the second AZD1222 dose. The receptors were sampled from an adult who received the AZD1222 COVID-19 vaccine.

The V and J genes are TRBV7-8 and TRBJ2-5; D remains ambiguous. Germline CDR1 and CDR2: SGHVS and FQNEAQ. Trimming shortened V by 1 base and J by 3 bases, and 9 bases separated the two germline ends. The CDR3 is 14 residues long. The CDR3 region is CASSLVGRKETQYF. CDR3 nucleotide sequence: TGTGCCAGCAGCTTAGTGGGCAGAAAAGAGACCCAGTACTTC.

The chain has TRBV5-8 and TRBJ1-4; D gene unclear. With 1 base removed from V and 5 bases from J, the gap between germline ends came to 15 bases. Germline lookup yields CDR1 SGHTS and CDR2 YDEGEE. There are 16 residues in the CDR3. The CDR3 sequence is CASSLSGVGLNEKLFF. In nucleotides, the CDR3 is TGTGCCAGCAGCTTGAGCGGAGTGGGCTTAAATGAAAAACTGTTTTTT.

The chain has TRBV6-2 or TRBV6-3 and TRBJ1-5, with D unclear. Trimming stripped 2 bases from V and 5 bases from J, with 19 bases between. This CDR3 is 17 amino acids long. The germline gives CDR1 MNHEY, CDR2 SVGEGT. In DNA form, the CDR3 reads TGTGCCAGCAGTTACATAGGGCCGAAATTCTGGGATCAGCCCCAGCATTTT. Translating it yields CASSYIGPKFWDQPQHF.

The V and J genes are TRBV2 and TRBJ2-1, with D possibly TRBD1 on 6 matching bases. Trimming took off 4 bases at V and 5 bases at J, with 18 bases between the two ends. Germline loops: CDR1 SNHLY, CDR2 FYNNEI. CDR3 length equals 16 residues. The CDR3, as DNA: TGTGCCAGCAGTGCATTGGGGACATCGAGCCACAATGAGCAGTTCTTC. Translation gives CASSALGTSSHNEQFF.

This chain links TRBV7-3 with TRBJ2-5; 7 bases fit TRBD1. J gave up 2 bases and V 2 bases, and 5 bases lay outside the gene matches. Per germline, CDR1 SGHTA and CDR2 FQGTGA. The CDR3 has 15 residues. The DNA of the CDR3 is TGTGCCAGCAGCTTAGTAAGGGACAGACAAGAGACCCAGTACTTC. This encodes CASSLVRDRQETQYF.

The rearrangement uses TRBV18 and TRBJ2-5, with D maybe TRBD2 (5 bases). Germline V gene sequence: CDR1 KGHSH, CDR2 LQKENI. The CDR3 runs to 15 residues. The V end lost 3 bases, the J end lost 5 bases, and 16 bases lay between the germline ends. The chain's CDR3 is CASSPIEGVGETQYF. The CDR3 DNA is TGTGCCAGCTCACCGATAGAGGGAGTTGGGGAGACCCAGTACTTC.

CDR3 sequence (DNA): TGTGCCAGCAGCCAAGAGGGACTAACCTTTTTCGATGAGCAGTTCTTC. Translating gives CASSQEGLTFFDEQFF. The rearrangement uses TRBV14 and TRBJ2-1; TRBD2 matches 7 bases. CDR1 and CDR2 (germline): SGHDN, FVKESK. V dropped 0 bases and J dropped 8; count of bases not matched to a gene: 10. The CDR3 is 16 amino acids.

This sequence joins TRBV6-6 and TRBJ2-2, with 8 bases that match TRBD1. This CDR3 is built from 14 residues. V gave up 6 bases and J gave up 8 bases; unmatched junction bases: 8. Germline CDR1 MNHNY, CDR2 SVGAGI (reference sequence). CDR3 sequence: CASSGQGGEGELFF. For the CDR3, the DNA is TGTGCCAGCAGCGGACAGGGTGGGGAGGGGGAGCTGTTTTTT.

The genes are TRBV6-4 and TRBJ1-2, with TRBD1 matching over 8 bases. The CDR3 has 15 residues. After removal of 5 bases from V and 3 bases from J, the junction contained 8 bases not matched to a gene. Per germline, CDR1 MRHNA and CDR2 SNTAGT. The CDR3 here is CASSPALTGDYGYTF. The CDR3 DNA reads TGTGCCAGCAGTCCCGCCTTGACAGGGGACTATGGCTACACCTTC.

The chain has TRBV27 and TRBJ2-7, with D maybe TRBD1 (6 bases). CDR1 MNHEY and CDR2 SMNVEV come from the germline V gene (reference sequence). The CDR3 extends over 13 amino acids. Trimming cost V 3 bases and J 7 bases, with 13 bases left between them. CDR3 DNA sequence: TGTGCCAGCAGTTTCACAGGGTGGGGGGAGCAGTACTTC. It codes for CASSFTGWGEQYF.

The chain combines TRBV18 with TRBJ2-3; no clear D gene. The germline V and J ends were trimmed by 2 bases and 3 bases, with 12 bases remaining between them. The CDR3 runs 15 residues. CDR1 and CDR2 (germline): KGHSH, LQKENI. CDR3 sequence: CASSPSSPWTDTQYF. CDR3 in DNA: TGTGCCAGCTCACCATCAAGTCCCTGGACAGATACGCAGTATTTT.

The V and J genes are TRBV12-5 and TRBJ2-3; D may be TRBD1 (6 bases). Trimming took off 0 bases at V and 5 bases at J, with 9 bases between the two ends. The CDR3 loop spans 14 amino acids. CDR1 and CDR2 (germline): LGHNT, FRNRAP. The CDR3 DNA reads TGTGCTAGTGGTTTGGTAAGGACAGTAGATACGCAGTATTTT. This gives the protein CASGLVRTVDTQYF.

This clone has only a few counts. This rearrangement joins TRBV19 to TRBJ2-1; the D gene is possibly TRBD2 (5 bases). Germline values: CDR1 LNHDA, CDR2 SQIVND (reference sequence). This CDR3 is 13 amino acids long. V shed 3 bases and J shed 9 bases, with 12 bases lying between them. CDR3 in amino acids: CASSIGEGGEQFF. The CDR3 region has the DNA TGTGCCAGTAGTATTGGAGAGGGCGGTGAGCAGTTCTTC. The full variable domain, with the rest looked up from reference TRBV19 and TRBJ2-1, is DGGITQSPKYLFRKEGQNVTLSCEQNLNHDAMYWYRQDPGQGLRLIYYSQIVNDFQKGDIAEGYSVSREKKESFPLTVTSAQKNPTAFYLCASSIGEGGEQFFGPGTRLTVL.

The V and J genes are TRBV3-1 (or the pseudogene TRBV3-2) and TRBJ1-4, with D uncertain. Germline loops: CDR1 LGHDT, CDR2 YNNKEL (reference sequence). The CDR3 runs 13 residues. The V end was cut by 8 bases, the J end by 4 bases, with 11 bases between. The CDR3: CASHYRGNEKLFF. CDR3 nucleotides: TGTGCCAGCCATTACAGAGGTAATGAAAAACTGTTTTTT.

This clone was counted a single time. V usage is TRBV29-1 and J usage is TRBJ1-4; D might be TRBD1 (6 bases). The V end lost 6 bases, the J end lost 8 bases, and 16 bases lay between the germline ends. This CDR3 is built from 13 residues. Germline CDR1 and CDR2: SQVTM and ANQGSEA. CDR3 in DNA: TGCAGCGTGCCTACAGGGCCGGGCGAAAAACTGTTTTTT. Its protein product is CSVPTGPGEKLFF.

This chain connects TRBV11-1 to TRBJ2-7; D unclear. CDR1 is SGHAT and CDR2 is FQDESV in the germline V gene (reference sequence). With 1 base removed from V and 3 bases from J, the gap between germline ends came to 7 bases. There are 13 residues in the CDR3. CDR3 sequence (DNA): TGTGCCAGCAGCTTAGAAGACGGCTACGAGCAGTACTTC. Its protein product is CASSLEDGYEQYF.

The gene calls are TRBV2 and TRBJ2-1, with 9 nucleotides matching TRBD2. Unmatched junction bases numbered 15, after V lost 5 bases and J lost 7 bases. Germline-derived CDR1 and CDR2 are SNHLY and FYNNEI. The CDR3 has 17 amino acids. Written as DNA, the CDR3 is TGTGCCAGCAGTCTTCTAGGGACTAGCTGGGGAGGGAATGAGCAGTTCTTC. It codes for CASSLLGTSWGGNEQFF.

With regard to this clone: The final CDR3 position lacks the conserved phenylalanine or tryptophan, pointing to a likely read error. It is unclear where the CDR3 begins or ends on the DNA, so no DNA is shown, and the CDR3 is as TCRdb lists it. The rearrangement links TRBV29-1 to TRBJ1-2; TRBD1 is taken as the D call from the table, unchecked against the DNA. The CDR3 length equals 11 residues, ends included. Looked up from germline, CDR1 is SQVTM and CDR2 is ANQGSEA. CDR3 amino acids: CSVELGGQDIS.

The chain uses TRBV9 and TRBJ1-2; no reliable D call. CDR1 and CDR2 from the germline V gene are SGDLS and YYNGEE. There are 13 residues in the CDR3. V lost 4 bases, J lost 8 bases, and 15 bases lay in between. As DNA, the CDR3 is TGTGCCAGCAGCCCTCCAGTACTCGAAGGCTACACCTTC. This encodes CASSPPVLEGYTF. Combining the CDR3 with reference TRBV9 and TRBJ1-2 gives the whole variable domain DSGVTQTPKHLITATGQRVTLRCSPRSGDLSVYWYQQSLDQGLQFLIQYYNGEERAKGNILERFSAQQFPDLHSELNLSSLELGDSALYFCASSPPVLEGYTFGSGTRLTVV.